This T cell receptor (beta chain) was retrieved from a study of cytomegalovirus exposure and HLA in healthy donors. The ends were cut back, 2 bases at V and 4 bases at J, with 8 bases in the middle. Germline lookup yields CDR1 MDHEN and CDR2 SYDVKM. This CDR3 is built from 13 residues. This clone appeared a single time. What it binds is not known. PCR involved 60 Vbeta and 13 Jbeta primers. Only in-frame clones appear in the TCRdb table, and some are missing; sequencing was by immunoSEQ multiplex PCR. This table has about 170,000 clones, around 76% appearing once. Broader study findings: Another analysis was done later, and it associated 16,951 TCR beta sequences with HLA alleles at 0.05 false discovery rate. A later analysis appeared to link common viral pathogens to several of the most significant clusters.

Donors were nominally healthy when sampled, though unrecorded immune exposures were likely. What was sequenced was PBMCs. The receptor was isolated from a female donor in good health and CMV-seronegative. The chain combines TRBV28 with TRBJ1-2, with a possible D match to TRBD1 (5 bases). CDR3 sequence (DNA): TGTGCCAGCAGTTTACTGGGGGGCTATGGCTACACCTTC. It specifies CASSLLGGYGYTF.